This T cell receptor beta chain was profiled in a study of vaccination effects on CD4 cells after COVID-19 (dated by TCRdb to between 2021 and 2024). In terms of the full investigation: The ViraFEST assay stimulated PBMC with viral peptide pools and then used TCR sequencing to identify antigen-specific CD4+ T cell clonotypes by expansion. The full study included over 8 COVID-19 convalescent patients and a few SARS-CoV-2-naive healthy vaccine recipients. About 2 million PBMC per well were cultured in IMDM with roughly 5% human AB serum, 7.5 to 10 IU/ml IL-2 and gentamicin, plus 10 ug/ml peptides. In both COVID-19 convalescent patients and infection-naive vaccine recipients, the study compared SARS-CoV-2 spike-specific CD4+ TCR repertoires from before mRNA vaccination with those from after it. The Oncomine TCR Beta short-read assay on an Illumina iSeq 100 was used to sequence cultures from other donors in the study. Across the study, the median time from the second dose to post-vaccine sampling was 72 days (range 14 to 241).

As concerns this clone: No antigen is known for it. Base qualities were left out, and no much larger clone turns up one base away.

The CDR3 has 15 amino acids, counting the end cysteine and phenylalanine. Left in the record is the CDR3 DNA by itself, 45 bases read in frame from the first base. As encoded in the germline V gene, CDR1 is KGHSH while CDR2 is LQKENI. V is cut by 4 bases and J by 5 bases, and the space between the germline ends is 17 bases. Libraries came from the immunoSEQ multiplex PCR assay. DNA from the cultured and isolated CD4+ T cells underwent TCR beta CDR3 sequencing. In the source study's methods: The analysis removed non-productive TCR sequences, trimmed reads to the CDR3 region, and retained only CDR3s that were 7 or more amino acids long. Antigen-specific clonotypes were identified with the MANAFEST web app by comparing expansion in peptide wells against reference cultures. To be called positive, a clone needed expansion at FDR<0.05 compared with the reference and with all other wells, an odds ratio greater than 5, and a frequency greater than 0.1% in two replicate wells. A clonotype was called cross-reactive if it was significantly expanded both in SARS-CoV-2 spike wells and in at least one common cold coronavirus spike condition. Using the stringdist R package, CDR3 similarity was measured by Levenshtein distance, and unrooted trees were constructed with ape in R 3.6.1. TCRdb retrieved this table from immuneACCESS and kept in-frame rearrangements only. Not all clones are present; in checked studies, unresolved V genes account for under half, and no reason is known for the remainder. The V and J calls and clone size come from that table; D and trimming were worked out from the DNA. A total of about 57,000 clones appear in this sample, approximately 80% of them only once. The ten largest make up approximately 4.5% of the sample.

After approximately 11 days of culture, CD4+ T cells were isolated with the EasySep CD4+ T cell isolation kit. Participants received two doses of either the BNT162b2 or the mRNA-1273 mRNA SARS-CoV-2 vaccine. The absence of prior SARS-CoV-2 infection in healthy vaccine recipients was confirmed by negative nucleocapsid antibodies before and after vaccination. On days 3 and 7, half of the culture medium was replaced with fresh IL-2-containing medium. Unless noted otherwise, every peptide stimulation condition was cultured in triplicate wells. Using Ficoll-Paque Plus gradient centrifugation, PBMC were separated from whole blood and then either used fresh or cryopreserved at -140C. Genomic DNA was extracted from cultured CD4+ T cells with the QIAamp micro DNA kit. What the study reported, not specific to this receptor: The study was limited by a small number of convalescent patients, and early post-infection timepoints were lacking. Among healthy vaccine recipients, nearly all vaccine-induced clones were SARS-CoV-2 mono-reactive, and only 1 of 255 was cross-reactive with common cold coronaviruses. Marked clonal contraction was observed in both infection-induced and vaccine-induced clones at late post-vaccination timepoints, consistent with waning T cell responses.

This specimen consisted of CD4+ T cells from PBMCs cultured without peptide, obtained after COVID-19 vaccination. The receptor was derived from a human donor who received a COVID-19 vaccine. Recombination linked TRBV18 to TRBJ1-2; a weak D assignment points to TRBD1 (6 bases agree). In nucleotide form, the sequence is TGTGCCAGCTCACGGCGACAGGAACTTTCATATGGCTACACCTTC. Translated, this is CASSRRQELSYGYTF.